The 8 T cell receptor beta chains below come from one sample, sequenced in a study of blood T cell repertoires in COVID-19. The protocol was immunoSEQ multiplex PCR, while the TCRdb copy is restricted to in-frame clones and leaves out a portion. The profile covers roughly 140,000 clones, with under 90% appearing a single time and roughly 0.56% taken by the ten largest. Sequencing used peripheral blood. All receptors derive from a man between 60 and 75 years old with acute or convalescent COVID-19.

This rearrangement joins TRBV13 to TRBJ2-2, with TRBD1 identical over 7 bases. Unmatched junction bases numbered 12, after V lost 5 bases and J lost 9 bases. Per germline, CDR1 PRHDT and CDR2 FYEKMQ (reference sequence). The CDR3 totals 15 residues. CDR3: CASSPRREGGRELFF. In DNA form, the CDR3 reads TGTGCCAGCAGCCCCCGAAGAGAAGGGGGCCGGGAGCTGTTTTTT.

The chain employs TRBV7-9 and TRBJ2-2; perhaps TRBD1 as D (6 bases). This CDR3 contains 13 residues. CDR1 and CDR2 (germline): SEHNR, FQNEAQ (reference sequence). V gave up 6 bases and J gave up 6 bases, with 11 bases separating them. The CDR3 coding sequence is TGTGCCAGCAGACCAGGGGAGTCCGGGGAGCTGTTTTTT. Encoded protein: CASRPGESGELFF.

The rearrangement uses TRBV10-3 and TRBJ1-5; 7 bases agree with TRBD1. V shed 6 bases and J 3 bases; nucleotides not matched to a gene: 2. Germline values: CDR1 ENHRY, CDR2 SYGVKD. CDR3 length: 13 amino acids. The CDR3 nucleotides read TGTGCCATCAGACAGGGGCCCAATCAGCCCCAGCATTTT. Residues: CAIRQGPNQPQHF.

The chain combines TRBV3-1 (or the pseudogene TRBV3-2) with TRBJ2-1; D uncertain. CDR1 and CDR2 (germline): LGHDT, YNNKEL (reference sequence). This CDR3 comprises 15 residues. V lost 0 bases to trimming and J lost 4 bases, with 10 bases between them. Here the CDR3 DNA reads TGTGCCAGCAGCCAAGATCACTCGACTTACAATGAGCAGTTCTTC. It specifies CASSQDHSTYNEQFF.

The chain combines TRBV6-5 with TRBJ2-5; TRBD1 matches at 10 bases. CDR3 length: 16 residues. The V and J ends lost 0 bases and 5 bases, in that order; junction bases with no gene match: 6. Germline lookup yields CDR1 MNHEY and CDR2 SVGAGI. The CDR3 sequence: CASSYSTGGARETQYF. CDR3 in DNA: TGTGCCAGCAGTTACTCGACAGGGGGCGCGAGGGAGACCCAGTACTTC.

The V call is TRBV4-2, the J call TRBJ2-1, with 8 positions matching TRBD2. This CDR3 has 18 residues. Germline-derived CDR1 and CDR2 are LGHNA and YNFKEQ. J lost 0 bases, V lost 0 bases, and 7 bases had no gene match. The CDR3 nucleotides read TGTGCCAGCAGCCAAGATAGGCGGGGGGCCCTCTCCTACAATGAGCAGTTCTTC. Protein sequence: CASSQDRRGALSYNEQFF.

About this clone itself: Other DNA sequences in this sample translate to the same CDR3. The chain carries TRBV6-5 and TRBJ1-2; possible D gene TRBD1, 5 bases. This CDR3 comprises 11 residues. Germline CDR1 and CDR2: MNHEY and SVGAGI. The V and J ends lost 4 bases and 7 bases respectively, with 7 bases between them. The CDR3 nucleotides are TGTGCCAGCAGTTTGGGGGGTGGCTACACCTTC. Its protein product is CASSLGGGYTF.

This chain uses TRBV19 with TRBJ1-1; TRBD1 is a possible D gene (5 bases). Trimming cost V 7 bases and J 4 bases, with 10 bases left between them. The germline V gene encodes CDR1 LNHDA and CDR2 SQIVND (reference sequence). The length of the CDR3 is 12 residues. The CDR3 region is CASKGGTTEAFF. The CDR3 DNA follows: TGTGCCAGTAAGGGCGGGACCACTGAAGCTTTCTTT.